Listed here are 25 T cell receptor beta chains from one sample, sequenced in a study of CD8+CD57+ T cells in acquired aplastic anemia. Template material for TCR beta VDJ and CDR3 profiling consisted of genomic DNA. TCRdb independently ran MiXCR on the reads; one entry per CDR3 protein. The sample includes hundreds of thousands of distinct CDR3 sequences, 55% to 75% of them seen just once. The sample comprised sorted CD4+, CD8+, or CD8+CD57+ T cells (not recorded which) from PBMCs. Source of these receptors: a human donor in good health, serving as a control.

CDR3 bases: TGTGCCAGCAGCGTACACGCGGGAGGGGGCACGGGGCAGTACTTC. Translating gives CASSVHAGGGTGQYF. The chain has TRBV7-2 and TRBJ2-7; TRBD2 aligns across 9 bases. J was trimmed by 9 bases and V by 5 bases; bases with no gene match: 14. The CDR3 contains 15 residues. Germline V CDR1 and CDR2: SGHTA, FQGNSA.

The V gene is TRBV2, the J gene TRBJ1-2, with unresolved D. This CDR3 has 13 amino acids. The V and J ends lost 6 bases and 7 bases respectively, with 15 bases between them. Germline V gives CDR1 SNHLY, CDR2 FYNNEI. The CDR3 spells CASSSEGSGGYTF. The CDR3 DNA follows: TGTGCCAGCAGCTCGGAAGGGTCCGGTGGCTACACCTTC. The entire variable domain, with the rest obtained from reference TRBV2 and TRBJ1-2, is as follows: EPEVTQTPSHQVTQMGQEVILRCVPISNHLYFYWYRQILGQKVEFLVSFYNNEISEKSEIFDDQFSVERPDGSNFTLKIRSTKLEDSAMYFCASSSEGSGGYTFGSGTRLTVV.

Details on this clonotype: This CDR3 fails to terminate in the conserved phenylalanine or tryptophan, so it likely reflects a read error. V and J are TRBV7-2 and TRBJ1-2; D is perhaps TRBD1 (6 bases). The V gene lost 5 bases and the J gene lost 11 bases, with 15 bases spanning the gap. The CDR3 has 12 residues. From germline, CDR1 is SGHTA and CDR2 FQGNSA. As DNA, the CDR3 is TGTGCCAGCAGCCAGCTAGGTACAGGGTACACCCTC. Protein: CASSQLGTGYTL.

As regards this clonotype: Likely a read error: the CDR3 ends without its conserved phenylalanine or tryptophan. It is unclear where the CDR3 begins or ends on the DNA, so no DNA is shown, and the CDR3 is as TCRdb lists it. CDR3 sequence: CASSPVTGGEALL. The chain joins TRBV7-9 to TRBJ1-1; no DNA check was done on the table's D call, TRBD1. Ends included, the CDR3 has 13 residues. CDR1 is SEHNR, CDR2 FQNEAQ, per germline (reference sequence).

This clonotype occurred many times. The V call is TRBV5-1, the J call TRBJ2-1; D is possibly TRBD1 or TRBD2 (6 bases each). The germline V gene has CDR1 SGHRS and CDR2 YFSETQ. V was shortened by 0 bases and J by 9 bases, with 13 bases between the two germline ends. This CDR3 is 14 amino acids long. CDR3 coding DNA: TGCGCCAGCAGCTTGGACGGGGGCTGGGTTGAGCAGTTCTTC. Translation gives CASSLDGGWVEQFF. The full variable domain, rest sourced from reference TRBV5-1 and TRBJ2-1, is KAGVTQTPRYLIKTRGQQVTLSCSPISGHRSVSWYQQTPGQGLQFLFEYFSETQRNKGNFPGRFSGRQFSNSRSEMNVSTLELGDSALYLCASSLDGGWVEQFFGPGTRLTVL.

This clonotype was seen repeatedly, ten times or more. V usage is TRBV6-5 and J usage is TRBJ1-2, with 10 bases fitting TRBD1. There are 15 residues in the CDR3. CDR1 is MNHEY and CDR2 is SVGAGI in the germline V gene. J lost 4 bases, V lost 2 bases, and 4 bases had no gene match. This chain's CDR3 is CASSYGTGEVYGYTF. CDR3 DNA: TGTGCCAGCAGTTACGGGACAGGGGAAGTCTATGGCTACACCTTC.

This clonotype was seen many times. Here the CDR3 DNA reads TGCAGTGCTAGAAAGCCCCTCACAGGGCTGAACACTGAAGCTTTCTTT. Translation gives CSARKPLTGLNTEAFF. The chain links TRBV20-1 to TRBJ1-1; the D gene is possibly TRBD1 (6 bases). The CDR3 covers 16 residues. V lost 2 bases, J lost 0 bases, and 16 bases lay in between. CDR1 and CDR2 (germline): DFQATT, SNEGSKA (reference sequence).

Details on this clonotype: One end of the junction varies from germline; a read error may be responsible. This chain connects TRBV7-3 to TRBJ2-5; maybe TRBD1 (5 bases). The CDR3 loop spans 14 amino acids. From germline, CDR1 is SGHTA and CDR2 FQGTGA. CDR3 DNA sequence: TGTGCCAGCAGCCCTGAAGGGGTCAGGGCCCAAGAGACCTTC. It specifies CASSPEGVRAQETF.

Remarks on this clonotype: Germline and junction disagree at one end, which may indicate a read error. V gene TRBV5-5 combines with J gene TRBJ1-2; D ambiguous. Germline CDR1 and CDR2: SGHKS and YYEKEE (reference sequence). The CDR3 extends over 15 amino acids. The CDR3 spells CASSLLSPPEGGYTF. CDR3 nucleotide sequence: TGTGCTAGCAGCTTACTCTCCCCTCCGGAGGGAGGCTACACCTTC.

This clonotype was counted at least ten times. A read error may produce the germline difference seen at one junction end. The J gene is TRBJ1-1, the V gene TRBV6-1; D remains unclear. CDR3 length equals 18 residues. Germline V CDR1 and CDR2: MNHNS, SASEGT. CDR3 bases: TGTGCCAGCAGCGAAGACGAGTTTAGTCCGATTATGAACACTGAAGCTTTCTTT. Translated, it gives CASSEDEFSPIMNTEAFF.

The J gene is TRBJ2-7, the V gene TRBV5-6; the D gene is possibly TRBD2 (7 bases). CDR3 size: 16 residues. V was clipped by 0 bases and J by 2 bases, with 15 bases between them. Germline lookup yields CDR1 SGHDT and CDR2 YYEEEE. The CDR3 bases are TGTGCCAGCAGCTTGGGGACAGCAGGGAGGGCCTACGAGCAGTACTTC. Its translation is CASSLGTAGRAYEQYF.

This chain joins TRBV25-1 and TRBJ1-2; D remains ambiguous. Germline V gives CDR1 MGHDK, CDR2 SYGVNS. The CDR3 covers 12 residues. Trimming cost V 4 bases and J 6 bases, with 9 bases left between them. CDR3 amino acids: CASSVGFHGYTF. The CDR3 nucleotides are TGTGCCAGCAGTGTAGGGTTCCATGGCTACACCTTC.

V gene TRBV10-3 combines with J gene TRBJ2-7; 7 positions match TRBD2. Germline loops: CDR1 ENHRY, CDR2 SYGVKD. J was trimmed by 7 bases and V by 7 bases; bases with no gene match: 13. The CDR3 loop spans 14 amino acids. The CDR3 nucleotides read TGTGCCATCAAGTCGGTGGGGGGGTACTATGAGCAGTACTTC. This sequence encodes CAIKSVGGYYEQYF.

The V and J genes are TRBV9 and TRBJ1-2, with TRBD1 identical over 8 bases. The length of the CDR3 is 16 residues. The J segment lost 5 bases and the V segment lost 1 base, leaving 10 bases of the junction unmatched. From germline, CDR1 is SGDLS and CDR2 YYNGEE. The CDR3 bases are TGTGCCAGCAGCGTATTAATCCCAGGGGGCGGGTATGGCTACACCTTC. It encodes CASSVLIPGGGYGYTF. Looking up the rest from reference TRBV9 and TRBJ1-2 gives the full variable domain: DSGVTQTPKHLITATGQRVTLRCSPRSGDLSVYWYQQSLDQGLQFLIQYYNGEERAKGNILERFSAQQFPDLHSELNLSSLELGDSALYFCASSVLIPGGGYGYTFGSGTRLTVV.

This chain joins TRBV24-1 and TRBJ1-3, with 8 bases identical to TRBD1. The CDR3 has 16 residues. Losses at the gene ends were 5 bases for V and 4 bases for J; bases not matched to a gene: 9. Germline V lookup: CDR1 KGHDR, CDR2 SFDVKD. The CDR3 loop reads CATSGFPRDRGNTIYF. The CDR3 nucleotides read TGTGCCACCAGTGGTTTCCCCCGGGACAGGGGAAACACCATATATTTT.

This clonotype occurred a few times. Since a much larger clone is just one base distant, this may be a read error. This CDR3 reads CASSLDAGLETKYF. The DNA of the CDR3 is TGTGCCAGCAGCTTGGACGCCGGGCTGGAGACCAAGTACTTC. V is TRBV5-5 and J is TRBJ2-5; D is ambiguous. Germline-derived CDR1 and CDR2 are SGHKS and YYEKEE (reference sequence). CDR3 length: 14 residues.

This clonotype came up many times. The CDR3 DNA follows: TGTGCCAGCAGCCAAGAGGACAATAATTCACCCCTCCACTTT. It is translated as CASSQEDNNSPLHF. The chain carries TRBV4-2 and TRBJ1-6; a possible D gene is TRBD1 (5 bases). Germline CDR1 LGHNA, CDR2 YNFKEQ. V shed 0 bases and J shed 5 bases, with 5 bases lying between them. This CDR3 spans 14 amino acids.

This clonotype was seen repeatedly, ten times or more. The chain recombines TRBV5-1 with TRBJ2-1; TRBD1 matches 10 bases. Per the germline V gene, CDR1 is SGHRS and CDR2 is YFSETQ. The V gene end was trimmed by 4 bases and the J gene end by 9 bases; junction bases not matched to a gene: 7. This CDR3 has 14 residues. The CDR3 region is CASSRDRGFGEQFF. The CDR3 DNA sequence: TGCGCCAGCAGCAGGGACAGGGGATTCGGTGAGCAGTTCTTC.

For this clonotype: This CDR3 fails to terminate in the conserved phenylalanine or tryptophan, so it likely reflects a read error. Here the CDR3 reads CASSLWGDRDRYTV. DNA of the CDR3: TGCGCCAGCAGCTTGTGGGGGGACAGGGATCGCTACACCGTC. This rearrangement joins TRBV2 to TRBJ1-2; 9 bases are a match to TRBD1. The CDR3 covers 14 residues. Germline loops: CDR1 SNHLY, CDR2 FYNNEI.

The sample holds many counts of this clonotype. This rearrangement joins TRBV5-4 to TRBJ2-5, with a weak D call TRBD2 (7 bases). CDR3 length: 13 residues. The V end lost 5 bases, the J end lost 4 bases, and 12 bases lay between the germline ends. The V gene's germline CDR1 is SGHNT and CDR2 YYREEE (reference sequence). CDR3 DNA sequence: TGTGCCAGCAGTATCGGGGGGCTAGAGACCCAGTACTTC. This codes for CASSIGGLETQYF. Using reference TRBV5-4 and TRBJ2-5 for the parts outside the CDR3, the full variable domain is ETGVTQSPTHLIKTRGQQVTLRCSSQSGHNTVSWYQQALGQGPQFIFQYYREEENGRGNFPPRFSGLQFPNYSSELNVNALELDDSALYLCASSIGGLETQYFGPGTRLLVL.

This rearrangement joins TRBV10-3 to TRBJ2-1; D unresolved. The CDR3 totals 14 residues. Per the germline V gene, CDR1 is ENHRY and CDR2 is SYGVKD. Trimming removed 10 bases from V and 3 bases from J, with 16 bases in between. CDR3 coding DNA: TGTGCCACCTGTGATCCTAATTGCTACAATGAGCAGTTCTTC. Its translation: CATCDPNCYNEQFF.

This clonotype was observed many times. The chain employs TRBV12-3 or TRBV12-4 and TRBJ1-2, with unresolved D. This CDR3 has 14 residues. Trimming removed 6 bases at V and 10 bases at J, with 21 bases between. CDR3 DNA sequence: TGTGCCAGCAGAGAGCAGGCGCCACCCTATTCCTACACCTTC. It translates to CASREQAPPYSYTF.

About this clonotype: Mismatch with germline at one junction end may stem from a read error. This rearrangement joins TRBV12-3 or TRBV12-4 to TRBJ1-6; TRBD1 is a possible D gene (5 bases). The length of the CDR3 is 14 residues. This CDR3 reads CASRKWDRTSPHHF. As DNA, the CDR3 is TGTGCCAGCAGAAAGTGGGACCGGACATCACCCCACCACTTT.

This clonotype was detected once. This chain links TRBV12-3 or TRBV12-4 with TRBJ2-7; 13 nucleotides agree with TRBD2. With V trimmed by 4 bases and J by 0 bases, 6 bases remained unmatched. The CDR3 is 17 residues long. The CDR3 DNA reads TGTGCCAGCAGTTCAATGAGACTAGCGGGGGGCTCCTACGAGCAGTACTTC. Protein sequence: CASSSMRLAGGSYEQYF.

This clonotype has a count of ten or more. CDR3 in amino acids: CASSYSAVRAQPQHF. The CDR3 region has the DNA TGTGCCAGCAGTTATTCAGCCGTAAGGGCTCAGCCCCAGCATTTT. This sequence joins TRBV6-5 and TRBJ1-5; D not resolved. CDR1 MNHEY and CDR2 SVGAGI come from the germline V gene. Between the trimmed V and J ends, which lost 3 bases and 6 bases, there was a span of 15 bases. The CDR3 extends over 15 amino acids.